This T cell receptor (beta chain) was recovered during a study of early T cells in non-severe SARS-CoV-2 infection. Study summary: Bulk RNA from unsorted whole blood was sequenced; chains were unpaired.

The CDR3 is 14 residues long. V was clipped by 4 bases and J by 3 bases, with 10 bases between them. This clonotype was seen ten or more times. TCRdb fed the 5' RACE reads into MiXCR, producing one record per CDR3 protein. The table lists 50,000 to 60,000 distinct CDR3 sequences, approximately 10% of them singletons, with approximately 10% in the top ten. The chain links TRBV12-3 or TRBV12-4 to TRBJ1-3, with D possibly matching TRBD1 (6 bases). The receptor comes from an adult who was a healthcare worker with PCR-confirmed SARS-CoV-2 infection or an uninfected control (not recorded which). The specimen sequenced was whole blood. The CDR3 spells CASSSHRVGNTIYF. As DNA, the CDR3 is TGTGCCAGCAGTTCCCACAGGGTTGGAAACACCATATATTTT.